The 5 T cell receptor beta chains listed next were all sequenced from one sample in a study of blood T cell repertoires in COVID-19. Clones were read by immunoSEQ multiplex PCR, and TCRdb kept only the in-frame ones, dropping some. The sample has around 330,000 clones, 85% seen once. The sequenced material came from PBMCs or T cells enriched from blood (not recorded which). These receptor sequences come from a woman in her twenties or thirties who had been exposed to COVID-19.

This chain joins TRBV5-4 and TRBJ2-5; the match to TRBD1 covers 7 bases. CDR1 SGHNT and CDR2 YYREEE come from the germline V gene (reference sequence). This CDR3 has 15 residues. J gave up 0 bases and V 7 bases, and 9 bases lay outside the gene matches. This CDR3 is CASYRGQNNQETQYF. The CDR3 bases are TGTGCCAGCTATAGGGGACAGAACAACCAAGAGACCCAGTACTTC.

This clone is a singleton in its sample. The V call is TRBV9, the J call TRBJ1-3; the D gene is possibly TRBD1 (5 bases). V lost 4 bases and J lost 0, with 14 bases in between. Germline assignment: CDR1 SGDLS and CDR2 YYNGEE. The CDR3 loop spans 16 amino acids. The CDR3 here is CASSNPQGYSGNTIYF. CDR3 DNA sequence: TGTGCCAGCAGCAATCCCCAGGGTTACTCTGGAAACACCATATATTTT.

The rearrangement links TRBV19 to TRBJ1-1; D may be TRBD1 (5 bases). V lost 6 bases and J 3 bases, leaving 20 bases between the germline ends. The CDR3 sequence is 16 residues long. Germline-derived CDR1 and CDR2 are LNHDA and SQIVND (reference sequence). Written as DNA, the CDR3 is TGTGCCAGTAGATATATACCCGGGGGGGATCACACTGAAGCTTTCTTT. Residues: CASRYIPGGDHTEAFF.

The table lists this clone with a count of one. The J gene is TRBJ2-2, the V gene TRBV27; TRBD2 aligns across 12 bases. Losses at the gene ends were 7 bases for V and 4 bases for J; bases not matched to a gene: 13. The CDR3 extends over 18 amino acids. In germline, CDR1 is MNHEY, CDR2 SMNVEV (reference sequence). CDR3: CASIQTQGTSGLTGELFF. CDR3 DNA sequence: TGTGCCAGCATCCAGACCCAAGGGACTAGCGGGCTCACCGGGGAGCTGTTTTTT.

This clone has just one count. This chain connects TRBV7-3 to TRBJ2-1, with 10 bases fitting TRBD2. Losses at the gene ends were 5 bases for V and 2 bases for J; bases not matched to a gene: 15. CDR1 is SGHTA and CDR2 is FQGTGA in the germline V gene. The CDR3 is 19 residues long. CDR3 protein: CASSPWTSGPLSTYNEQFF. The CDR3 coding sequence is TGTGCCAGCAGCCCCTGGACTAGCGGTCCCCTCAGTACCTACAATGAGCAGTTCTTC.